This T cell receptor (beta chain) came from a study of tumor and adjacent non-tumor tissue in lung cancer. Study overall: Aged about 31 to 80 years, patients included fewer than 11 men and a few women with stage I to III disease. Samples averaged roughly 4 million productive TCRbeta reads each. Study-level points and caveats: Top 100 clones took a larger repertoire share in normal lung.

RNA was extracted from bulk tissue without any cell sorting. Donors were chemotherapy-naive, newly diagnosed lung cancer surgical patients in China, August–late 2014. The V and J ends lost 8 bases and 2 bases respectively, with 12 bases between them. This CDR3 spans 13 amino acids. The germline CDR1 and CDR2 sequences are MNHEY and SVGAGI. TCRbeta libraries were built with three rounds of nested PCR, modified from ARM-PCR. Using its own MiXCR run on the multiplex PCR reads, TCRdb lists one record per CDR3 protein. Found here are tens of thousands of distinct CDR3 sequences, around 70% of them singletons; the top ten hold roughly 13%. This clonotype appeared many times. Its antigen is as yet unknown.

This receptor was obtained from a woman between 70 and 85 years old with non-small cell lung cancer. Source material: lung tumor tissue. The chain is built from TRBV6-5 and TRBJ1-1, with D uncertain. CDR3 DNA: TGTGCCAGCGCGGGCGACCTTAACACTGAAGCTTTCTTT. Translation: CASAGDLNTEAFF.